The next 17 T cell receptor beta chains were all read from a single sample in a study of blood T cell repertoires in COVID-19. The table came from immunoSEQ multiplex PCR; TCRdb's copy has only in-frame clones and leaves some out. This sample yields about 130,000 clones, of which around 89% are seen a single time; roughly a sixth belongs to the top ten. Sequencing was done on a sample of peripheral blood. These TCRs come from a man in his fifties or sixties with active or convalescent COVID-19.

This chain joins TRBV5-1 and TRBJ2-4; 9 bases fit TRBD1. The V gene's germline CDR1 is SGHRS and CDR2 YFSETQ. CDR3 size: 14 residues. V shed 0 bases and J 7 bases; nucleotides not matched to a gene: 2. CDR3 sequence (DNA): TGCGCCAGCAGCTTGGGACAGGGGGAGAACATTCAGTACTTC. Residues: CASSLGQGENIQYF.

The gene calls are TRBV11-3 and TRBJ2-5; the match to TRBD1 covers 9 bases. Germline CDR1 and CDR2: SGHNT and YENEEA. V lost 8 bases and J lost 5; bases outside the gene matches: 6. This CDR3 is 13 amino acids long. CDR3 DNA sequence: TGTGCCAGCGGAACAGGGGGCGACGAGACCCAGTACTTC. Translating gives CASGTGGDETQYF.

The gene calls are TRBV24-1 and TRBJ2-2; the D gene is possibly TRBD2 (5 bases). V lost 1 base and J 4 bases, leaving 9 bases between the germline ends. CDR1 and CDR2 from the germline V gene are KGHDR and SFDVKD. The CDR3 has 15 amino acids. In DNA, the CDR3 is TGTGCCACCAGTGATTTCGGCCGGGGCACCGGGGAGCTGTTTTTT. Protein sequence: CATSDFGRGTGELFF.

J is TRBJ2-1 and V is TRBV11-3, with a weak D call TRBD2 (5 bases). V gave up 2 bases and J gave up 10 bases, with 15 bases separating them. This CDR3 comprises 14 residues. Germline CDR1 SGHNT, CDR2 YENEEA. The CDR3 DNA is TGTGCCAGCAGCTTAAAACAAGGTAGCGAAGAGCAGTTCTTC. Translating gives CASSLKQGSEEQFF.

The chain couples TRBV21-1 to TRBJ1-2. TRBV21-1 is tagged as a pseudogene. The CDR3 sequence is 13 residues long. Here the CDR3 DNA reads TGTGCCAGCGTCACGGGGGGTTTCTATGGCTACACCTTC. Translation: CASVTGGFYGYTF.

The V gene is TRBV2, the J gene TRBJ1-4, with TRBD1 matching over 8 bases. CDR1 and CDR2 (germline): SNHLY, FYNNEI. Unmatched junction bases numbered 7, after V lost 6 bases and J lost 10 bases. This CDR3 spans 13 amino acids. Here the CDR3 reads CASRPGTGGKLFF. As DNA, the CDR3 is TGTGCCAGCAGGCCCGGGACAGGCGGAAAACTGTTTTTT.

The chain uses TRBV28 and TRBJ2-7, with 10 bases fitting TRBD2. Per the germline V gene, CDR1 is MDHEN and CDR2 is SYDVKM. The CDR3 extends over 17 amino acids. V was clipped by 6 bases and J by 6 bases; unmatched bases: 17. The DNA for the CDR3 is TGTGCCAGCAGCTCGGGGGCCCTAGCGGGAGTCACGGGCGAGCAGTACTTC. Its protein product is CASSSGALAGVTGEQYF.

The rearrangement joins TRBV19 to TRBJ1-2; 10 nucleotides line up with TRBD1. Germline CDR1 and CDR2: LNHDA and SQIVND (reference sequence). The CDR3 is 15 residues long. J lost 4 bases, V lost 5 bases, and 7 bases had no gene match. The CDR3 here is CASSPQTGGGYGYTF. The CDR3 DNA reads as TGTGCCAGTAGTCCGCAGACAGGGGGCGGCTATGGCTACACCTTC.

V and J are TRBV7-6 and TRBJ2-7; TRBD2 matches 13 bases. Germline V gene data show CDR1 as SGHVS and CDR2 as FNYEAQ. The CDR3 is made up of 16 amino acids. V was pared by 4 bases and J by 7 bases, with 10 bases of the junction left unmatched. This chain's CDR3 is CASSSLLAGGPGEQYF. DNA of the CDR3: TGTGCCAGCAGCTCGTTACTAGCGGGAGGGCCGGGGGAGCAGTACTTC.

The rearrangement links TRBV14 to TRBJ2-7; TRBD2 aligns across 10 bases. The CDR3 contains 17 residues. Germline V CDR1 and CDR2: SGHDN, FVKESK. V dropped 2 bases and J dropped 4; count of bases not matched to a gene: 11. CDR3 sequence reads: CASSQRGLAGVEYEQYF. The CDR3 region has the DNA TGTGCCAGCAGCCAAAGGGGGCTAGCGGGAGTCGAATACGAGCAGTACTTC.

V and J are TRBV7-9 and TRBJ2-7; D remains unclear. Per germline, CDR1 SEHNR and CDR2 FQNEAQ (reference sequence). The CDR3 spans 11 residues. Trimming shortened V by 5 bases and J by 3 bases, and 5 bases separated the two germline ends. As DNA, the CDR3 is TGTGCCAGCAGCCTTAGCTACGAGCAGTACTTC. Translating gives CASSLSYEQYF.

The gene calls are TRBV5-1 and TRBJ2-1, with 8 nucleotides matching TRBD2. V dropped 0 bases and J dropped 5; count of bases not matched to a gene: 7. Germline V gives CDR1 SGHRS, CDR2 YFSETQ. The CDR3 length is 16 residues. The CDR3 loop is CASSLDGTRVNNEQFF. CDR3 nucleotide sequence: TGCGCCAGCAGCTTGGACGGGACTAGGGTTAACAATGAGCAGTTCTTC.

This rearrangement joins TRBV12-3 or TRBV12-4 to TRBJ1-4, with no clear D. The CDR3 is 13 residues long. The V end lost 8 bases, the J end lost 0 bases, and 7 bases lay between the germline ends. The CDR3 spells CASGSTTNEKLFF. CDR3 DNA: TGTGCCAGCGGGAGTACAACTAATGAAAAACTGTTTTTT.

V and J are TRBV11-2 and TRBJ1-2, with D perhaps TRBD1 (5 bases). The CDR3 loop spans 15 amino acids. V shed 4 bases and J shed 0 bases, with 12 bases lying between them. Germline loops: CDR1 SGHAT, CDR2 FQNNGV. CDR3 bases: TGTGCCAGCAGCTCCCAAGAGACAGCTAACTATGGCTACACCTTC. Amino acids: CASSSQETANYGYTF.

V is TRBV18 and J is TRBJ1-1, with 9 bases identical to TRBD1. Germline trimming cut 6 bases from V and 11 bases from J; bases unmatched to any gene: 10. The CDR3 extends over 13 amino acids. The V gene's germline CDR1 is KGHSH and CDR2 LQKENI. DNA of the CDR3: TGTGCCAGCTCCCAAGGACAGGGGAGGATTGCTTTCTTT. Translated, it gives CASSQGQGRIAFF.

V and J are TRBV27 and TRBJ2-7; 11 bases match TRBD1. The CDR3 is 15 amino acids. CDR1 is MNHEY and CDR2 is SMNVEV in the germline V gene (reference sequence). After removal of 6 bases from V and 5 bases from J, the junction contained 9 bases not matched to a gene. Here the CDR3 reads CASRQPGQGENEQYF. The DNA of the CDR3 is TGTGCCAGCAGACAGCCGGGACAGGGGGAGAACGAGCAGTACTTC.

Only a few counts were recorded for this clone. The rearrangement links TRBV24-1 to TRBJ1-2; 8 nucleotides line up with TRBD1. The V segment lost 4 bases and the J segment 7 bases; nucleotides outside the gene matches: 10. The CDR3 runs 15 residues. Germline CDR1 KGHDR, CDR2 SFDVKD. The CDR3, as DNA: TGTGCCACCAGTGACGGGGGACAGGCGCTGGCTGGCTACACCTTC. Translating gives CATSDGGQALAGYTF.